This T cell receptor (beta chain) is drawn from a study of shared clonotypes between healthy human individuals. Broader study findings: Measured sharing among donors was expected to vary with sequencing depth. Represented diversity, genetic and exposure-history alike, was limited by few donors.

This clone came up once. Its antigen is as yet unknown. This CDR3 is 11 amino acids long. Germline loops: CDR1 SNHLY, CDR2 FYNNEI. The ends were cut back, 4 bases at V and 3 bases at J, with 1 base in the middle. The deep-level immunoSEQ assay was used. Genomic DNA of every subset was divided equally among multiple immunoSEQ plates. TCRdb keeps only in-frame clones here, not all; method: immunoSEQ multiplex PCR. The sample has 490,000 or so clones; 76% are singletons. The sample comprised PBMCs. This chain joins TRBV2 and TRBJ1-3; D remains ambiguous. The source is a woman aged 40-49 years in good health. Some clones in this sample may be carry-over from other donors' samples. CDR3 DNA: TGTGCCAGCAGTGTTGGAAACACCATATATTTT. It is translated as CASSVGNTIYF.